This entry describes one TCR beta chain. The antigen is unknown. TCRdb re-called the 5' RACE reads with MiXCR, one entry per CDR3 protein. The sample includes under 250,000 distinct CDR3 sequences, approximately 3% of them seen just once. This record belongs to a study of T cells after yellow fever vaccination. The study, taken as a whole, reports: On re-exposure, the response was weaker but peaked faster, at day 5 versus 15. The booster saw the reappearance of most primary-vaccination clones (around 95% CD4, 88% CD8).

In germline, CDR1 is SEHNR, CDR2 FQNEAQ (reference sequence). V gave up 4 bases and J gave up 5 bases; unmatched junction bases: 12. The CDR3 loop spans 16 amino acids. This clonotype originated in a man aged 18 to 30 who received the YFV17D yellow fever vaccine. The sequences come from CD4+ T cells sorted from PBMCs, collected 10 days after the yellow fever booster vaccination. The chain has TRBV7-9 and TRBJ2-5; TRBD2 aligns across 8 bases. The CDR3 spells CASSSEAGALWETQYF. The CDR3 DNA reads TGTGCCAGCAGCTCAGAAGCGGGGGCGCTTTGGGAGACCCAGTACTTC.